Each of the 27 T cell receptor beta chains below was sequenced from the same sample in a study of breast tumors, draining lymph nodes, adjacent tissues. The lymph nodes were axillary draining lymph nodes from breast cancer patients. TCRdb redid the calling of the multiplex PCR reads with MiXCR, one entry per CDR3 protein. This table holds under 250,000 distinct CDR3 sequences, less than 40% found once. Sequenced sample: axillary lymph node tissue. The receptors shown here come from a female donor with breast cancer. Some clones in this sample may be carry-over from other donors' samples.

This clonotype has a handful of counts. The J gene is TRBJ2-2, the V gene TRBV6-2 or TRBV6-3; D is unresolved. CDR1 and CDR2 from the germline V gene are MNHEY and SVGEGT. V was pared by 5 bases and J by 3 bases, with 7 bases between. CDR3 length: 13 amino acids. The CDR3 DNA follows: TGTGCCAGCAGTCCCGATTACACCGGGGAGCTGTTTTTT. Amino acid sequence: CASSPDYTGELFF.

Many counts were recorded for this clonotype. The V call is TRBV5-5, the J call TRBJ2-5; D perhaps matches TRBD1 (7 bases). The germline CDR1 and CDR2 sequences are SGHKS and YYEKEE (reference sequence). CDR3 size: 14 residues. V gave up 0 bases and J gave up 4 bases, with 10 bases separating them. The CDR3 nucleotides read TGTGCCAGCAGCTTGGGCAGGGGGGTAGAGACCCAGTACTTC. This translates into CASSLGRGVETQYF.

This clonotype has ten or more counts. The chain carries TRBV7-8 and TRBJ1-4; TRBD1 aligns across 8 bases. This CDR3 comprises 14 residues. Germline V gives CDR1 SGHVS, CDR2 FQNEAQ. Trimming at V came to 3 bases and at J to 8 bases, leaving 5 bases not matched to a gene. The CDR3 here is CASSFQGAGEKLFF. The CDR3 DNA is TGTGCCAGCAGCTTTCAGGGGGCGGGAGAAAAACTGTTTTTT.

At least ten counts were recorded for this clonotype. The genes are TRBV7-2 and TRBJ1-2; 8 positions match TRBD1. Germline CDR1 is SGHTA and CDR2 is FQGNSA. Trimming at V came to 2 bases and at J to 8 bases, leaving 7 bases not matched to a gene. The CDR3 length is 14 residues. Here the CDR3 reads CASSLSQGAKGYTF. In DNA, the CDR3 is TGTGCCAGCAGCTTATCTCAGGGGGCTAAGGGCTACACCTTC.

The CDR3 sequence is CASSVGAAGETQHF. The CDR3 nucleotides read TGTGCCAGCAGCGTAGGGGCGGCGGGAGAGACCCAGCATTTT. The chain uses TRBV9 and TRBJ1-5; D is unclear. CDR1 SGDLS and CDR2 YYNGEE come from the germline V gene. V was trimmed by 0 bases and J by 11 bases, leaving 15 bases between them. The CDR3 sequence is 14 residues long.

This clonotype was recorded a few times. A read error is possible here, since a much larger clone lies one base away. The chain uses TRBV6-6 and TRBJ2-7, with D perhaps TRBD1 (5 bases). The CDR3 totals 13 residues. Trimming shortened V by 5 bases and J by 11 bases, and 19 bases separated the two germline ends. CDR1 MNHNY and CDR2 SVGAGI come from the germline V gene (reference sequence). CDR3 nucleotide sequence: TGTGCCAGCAGTCACGATAGGCCCACCAGGGAGTACTTC. Translated: CASSHDRPTREYF.

This chain links TRBV12-3 or TRBV12-4 with TRBJ2-7; 7 bases map to TRBD2. Trimming cost V 6 bases and J 5 bases; bases outside gene matches: 10. This CDR3 region has 14 residues. The DNA for the CDR3 is TGTGCCAGCAGCCGGCATGCGGGAGACGACGAGCAGTACTTC. Translating it yields CASSRHAGDDEQYF.

At least ten counts were recorded for this clonotype. The chain has TRBV4-1 and TRBJ2-7; 12 bases match TRBD2. This CDR3 contains 15 residues. Germline CDR1 MGHRA, CDR2 YSYEKL. Trimming removed 8 bases from V and 7 bases from J; junction bases left unmatched: 12. The CDR3 coding sequence is TGCGCCAGCGGATCTAGCGGGAGGGGATTGAGTGAGCAGTACTTC. It is translated as CASGSSGRGLSEQYF.

This clonotype occurred a few times. The gene calls are TRBV11-2 and TRBJ1-1; D uncertain. This CDR3 has 13 residues. V was pared by 0 bases and J by 6 bases, with 8 bases between. The germline CDR1 and CDR2 sequences are SGHAT and FQNNGV. CDR3 in DNA: TGTGCCAGCAGCTTAGAAGGGTGGGCTGAAGCTTTCTTT. It translates to CASSLEGWAEAFF.

The table lists this clonotype with many counts. The chain uses TRBV29-1 and TRBJ2-7; the match to TRBD2 covers 15 bases. The germline gives CDR1 SQVTM, CDR2 ANQGSEA. V dropped 4 bases and J dropped 7; count of bases not matched to a gene: 5. This CDR3 has 14 residues. The chain's CDR3 is CSVAGTSGRREQYF. Here the CDR3 DNA reads TGCAGCGTTGCCGGGACTAGCGGGAGGAGGGAGCAGTACTTC.

This clonotype has a count of ten or more. The genes are TRBV9 and TRBJ2-2; 9 nucleotides align to TRBD1. Germline V lookup: CDR1 SGDLS, CDR2 YYNGEE. The CDR3 covers 16 residues. V lost 2 bases to trimming and J lost 6 bases; unmatched junction nucleotides: 8. The CDR3 sequence: CASSVLGTGSPGELFF. Written as DNA, the CDR3 is TGTGCCAGCAGCGTGTTAGGGACAGGGTCTCCCGGGGAGCTGTTTTTT.

This clonotype turned up a few times. The chain uses TRBV18 and TRBJ2-7; 11 bases are shared with TRBD2. The trim removed 5 bases at V and 3 bases at J, leaving 6 bases unmatched. The CDR3 runs 15 residues. From germline, CDR1 is KGHSH and CDR2 LQKENI. CDR3 sequence (DNA): TGTGCCAGCTCAGCCAGACTAGCGGGACTCTACGAGCAGTACTTC. This sequence encodes CASSARLAGLYEQYF.

At least ten counts were recorded for this clonotype. V gene TRBV27 combines with J gene TRBJ1-4, with 12 nucleotides matching TRBD1. V lost 8 bases and J lost 11; bases outside the gene matches: 9. The CDR3 is made up of 14 amino acids. In germline, CDR1 is MNHEY, CDR2 SMNVEV (reference sequence). CDR3 nucleotides: TGTGCCAGCGCTTTGGGACAGGGGGCGCGGAAACTGTTTTTT. Translation gives CASALGQGARKLFF. Full variable domain (remainder filled in from reference TRBV27 and TRBJ1-4): EAQVTQNPRYLITVTGKKLTVTCSQNMNHEYMSWYRQDPGLGLRQIYYSMNVEVTDKGDVPEGYKVSRKEKRNFPLILESPSPNQTSLYFCASALGQGARKLFFGSGTQLSVL.

This clonotype was seen ten or more times. This chain connects TRBV15 to TRBJ1-4; D is perhaps TRBD1 (6 bases). This CDR3 has 18 amino acids. Looked up from germline, CDR1 is LNHNV and CDR2 is YYDKDF (reference sequence). The V end was cut by 6 bases, the J end by 4 bases, with 24 bases between. The CDR3 loop is CATRLKTTGADINEKLFF. The CDR3 nucleotides are TGTGCCACCAGGCTGAAAACGACGGGGGCGGATATTAATGAAAAACTGTTTTTT.

The chain employs TRBV12-3 or TRBV12-4 and TRBJ1-2; 10 nucleotides align to TRBD1. CDR3 length: 15 residues. Trimming at V came to 2 bases and at J to 4 bases, leaving 4 bases not matched to a gene. The CDR3 region has the DNA TGTGCCAGCAGTTTAAGGGACAGGGGAATCTATGGCTACACCTTC. Protein sequence: CASSLRDRGIYGYTF.

Notes on this clonotype: This may arise from a read error, as a much more abundant clone is one base away. The chain is built from TRBV11-2 and TRBJ2-7; D is undetermined. The germline V and J ends were trimmed by 2 bases and 9 bases, with 11 bases remaining between them. The CDR3 totals 12 residues. CDR1 is SGHAT, CDR2 FQNNGV, per germline. The CDR3 spells CASSLTVVAQYF. CDR3 DNA sequence: TGTGCCAGCAGCTTAACGGTCGTCGCGCAGTACTTC.

In its sample, this clonotype was seen a few times. CDR3 sequence: CASSPGPRRDTEAFF. The CDR3 DNA reads as TGTGCCAGCAGCCCGGGACCCCGGAGGGACACTGAAGCTTTCTTT. The chain recombines TRBV9 with TRBJ1-1; tentative D call: TRBD1 (5 bases). CDR1 and CDR2 (germline): SGDLS, YYNGEE. The V gene lost 4 bases and the J gene lost 3 bases, with 16 bases spanning the gap. There are 15 residues in the CDR3.

This clonotype was counted at least ten times. CDR3 loop: CASSNPTGVQYQETQYF. In DNA form, the CDR3 reads TGTGCCAGTAGCAACCCGACCGGGGTCCAGTACCAAGAGACCCAGTACTTC. The J gene is TRBJ2-5, the V gene TRBV19; the D gene is possibly TRBD2 (5 bases). Trimming removed 6 bases from V and 0 bases from J, with 20 bases in between. The CDR3 has 17 residues. CDR1 LNHDA and CDR2 SQIVND come from the germline V gene (reference sequence).

In its sample, this clonotype was seen many times. This chain connects TRBV20-1 to TRBJ2-3, with a possible D match to TRBD2 (6 bases). The CDR3 has 13 amino acids. V was clipped by 3 bases and J by 8 bases, with 15 bases between them. Germline-derived CDR1 and CDR2 are DFQATT and SNEGSKA (reference sequence). In nucleotides, the CDR3 is TGCAGTGCTAGGGAGGGCCCGAGCGGTACGCAGTATTTT. Amino acid sequence: CSAREGPSGTQYF.

This clonotype appeared a single time. Here the CDR3 omits its conserved ending phenylalanine or tryptophan, so a read error is the likely source. J is TRBJ2-3 and V is TRBV24-1, with no clear D. The CDR3 is 13 amino acids. Germline V gene data show CDR1 as KGHDR and CDR2 as SFDVKD. The CDR3 region is CATSGSATDTQYL. Here the CDR3 DNA reads TGCGCCACCAGTGGCTCCGCCACAGATACGCAGTATCTT.

This clonotype was recorded many times. V usage is TRBV30 and J usage is TRBJ2-7; D gene uncertain. V lost 7 bases to trimming and J lost 2 bases, with 15 bases between them. The CDR3 is 13 amino acids. Germline V CDR1 and CDR2: GTSNPN, SVGIG (reference sequence). DNA for the CDR3: TGTGCCTTCGGCCAGAACCCCCCCTACGAGCAGTACTTC. Translation: CAFGQNPPYEQYF. The full variable domain, in which reference TRBV30 and TRBJ2-7 provide the parts outside the CDR3, is SQTIHQWPATLVQPVGSPLSLECTVEGTSNPNLYWYRQAAGRGLQLLFYSVGIGQISSEVPQNLSASRPQDRQFILSSKKLLLSDSGFYLCAFGQNPPYEQYFGPGTRLTVT.

This clonotype was seen at least ten times. The chain recombines TRBV9 with TRBJ2-7; 7 positions agree with TRBD1. The CDR3 consists of 15 residues. In germline, CDR1 is SGDLS, CDR2 YYNGEE. V shed 0 bases and J 3 bases; nucleotides not matched to a gene: 6. This CDR3 reads CASSVAVGQLYEQYF. The CDR3, as DNA: TGTGCCAGCAGCGTAGCTGTGGGACAGCTCTACGAGCAGTACTTC.

This clonotype was seen a handful of times. Given a much more abundant clone one base away, this may be a read error. The rearrangement joins TRBV9 to TRBJ2-1; 9 bases are shared with TRBD2. Germline V gives CDR1 SGDLS, CDR2 YYNGEE. The CDR3 covers 15 residues. The CDR3 region has the DNA TGTGCCAGCAGCGTATCTAGCGGGACCTACAATGAGCCGTTCTTC. This sequence encodes CASSVSSGTYNEPFF.

A few counts support this clonotype. This may be a read error: a much more frequent sequence differs by one nucleotide. The conserved phenylalanine or tryptophan is not found at the CDR3 terminus, so this likely reflects a read error. The chain carries TRBV30 and TRBJ2-7, with TRBD1 matching 9 bases. Germline CDR1 and CDR2: GTSNPN and SVGIG (reference sequence). The CDR3 loop spans 13 amino acids. The V segment lost 7 bases and the J segment 3 bases; nucleotides outside the gene matches: 7. The CDR3 DNA reads TGTGCCTACGTACAGGGGGCTCTCTACGAGCAGTACCTC. Its translation is CAYVQGALYEQYL.

At least ten counts were recorded for this clonotype. J is TRBJ2-1 and V is TRBV14, with D uncertain. The CDR3 is 16 amino acids. The germline gives CDR1 SGHDN, CDR2 FVKESK. V was shortened by 3 bases and J by 3 bases, with 15 bases between the two germline ends. The CDR3 DNA sequence: TGTGCCAGCAGCCATCCTAGGTATTGGCTCTACAATGAGCAGTTCTTC. Translating gives CASSHPRYWLYNEQFF.

This clonotype was counted a few times. A much larger clone differs from this one at a single base, so this may be a read error. The genes are TRBV20-1 and TRBJ2-7; the D gene is possibly TRBD1 (6 bases). The CDR3 totals 11 residues. Per germline, CDR1 DFQATT and CDR2 SNEGSKA (reference sequence). The CDR3 reads CSAIGGDEQSF. Written as DNA, the CDR3 is TGCAGTGCGATAGGGGGAGATGAGCAGTCCTTC.

As for this clonotype: One end of the junction is discordant with germline, which a read error may explain. This chain links TRBV5-6 with TRBJ2-5; no firm D call. This CDR3 is built from 11 residues. Looked up from germline, CDR1 is SGHDT and CDR2 is YYEEEE. CDR3 nucleotides: TGTGCCAGCAGCTTGACGTCTGCTTATTCCTTC. Translation: CASSLTSAYSF.